One T cell receptor (beta chain) is described in this entry. The clone's antigen remains unknown. Base qualities were left out, and no much larger clone turns up one base away. Sequenced using an Illumina HiSeq 2500. Quantitative 5'-RACE with molecular barcodes was used to prepare TCR beta libraries. On the authors' methods: To identify disease-linked TCR variants, a new computational method was used, one built on a probabilistic model of VDJ rearrangement. TCRdb reran the public reads through fastp at Q25 and MiXCR, keeping productive beta chains. Each CDR3 protein appears once, grouped with its most common genes and DNA. These V and J calls originate from TCRdb's pipeline instead of the authors' own analysis. The sample table lists about 500,000 distinct CDR3 sequences, about 13% of them with a count of one. Jointly, the top ten make up 6.5% to 7% of the sample. This sample stems from a study of CD8 T cells in ankylosing spondylitis (dated by TCRdb to 2015 to 2018). Notes on the research overall: The study profiled T cell receptor beta repertoires in healthy donors and ankylosing spondylitis patients to find disease-linked TCR variants. The whole study cohort included over a hundred healthy donors and around 24 ankylosing spondylitis patients. Peripheral blood was sampled, and synovial fluid was also collected from ankylosing spondylitis patients.

General findings and caveats noted by the study authors: The disease-linked clones had a CD8+ phenotype and were found at relatively low frequencies in peripheral blood. Some motif variants had previously been reported in the synovial fluid and blood of reactive arthritis patients, which suggests shared mechanisms of disease initiation. Blood from ankylosing spondylitis patients appeared to be characterized by a TCR beta motif made up of under 10 highly homologous amino acid variants. The disease-linked clones were reported to be significantly enriched in matched synovial fluid samples from ankylosing spondylitis patients.

Taken from cysteine to phenylalanine, the CDR3 has 14 residues. Solely the CDR3 DNA is kept, with 42 bases framed from the first base. CDR1 and CDR2, looked up from the germline V gene, are SGHDN and FVKESK. The V end loses 5 bases and the J end loses 6 bases, and a stretch of 17 bases separates them. The chain uses TRBV14 and TRBJ2-7; a confident D gene designation cannot be given. The sample comprised blood, either unsorted or a sorted T cell fraction (not recorded which). The receptor was derived from a male donor with ankylosing spondylitis. The nucleotide sequence is given as TGTGCCAGCAGCGTCAATCCAACCTCCACCGAGCAGTACTTC. This gives the protein CASSVNPTSTEQYF. With the portions outside the CDR3 filled from the reference TRBV14 and TRBJ2-7 genes, the complete variable region becomes EAGVTQFPSHSVIEKGQTVTLRCDPISGHDNLYWYRRVMGKEIKFLLHFVKESKQDESGMPNNRFLAERTGGTYSTLKVQPAELEDSGVYFCASSVNPTSTEQYFGPGTRLTVT.